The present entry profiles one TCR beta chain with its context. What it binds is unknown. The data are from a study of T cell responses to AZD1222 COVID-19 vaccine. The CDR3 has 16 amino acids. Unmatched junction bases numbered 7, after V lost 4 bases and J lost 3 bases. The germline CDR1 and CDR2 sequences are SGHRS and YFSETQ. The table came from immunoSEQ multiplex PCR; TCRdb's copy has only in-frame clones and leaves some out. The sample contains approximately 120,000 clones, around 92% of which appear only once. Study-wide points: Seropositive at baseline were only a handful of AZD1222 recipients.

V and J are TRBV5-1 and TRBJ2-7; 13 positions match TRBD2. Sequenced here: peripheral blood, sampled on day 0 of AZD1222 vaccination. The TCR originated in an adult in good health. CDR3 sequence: CASSPGLAGTNYEQYF. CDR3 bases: TGCGCCAGCAGCCCGGGACTAGCGGGAACAAACTACGAGCAGTACTTC.